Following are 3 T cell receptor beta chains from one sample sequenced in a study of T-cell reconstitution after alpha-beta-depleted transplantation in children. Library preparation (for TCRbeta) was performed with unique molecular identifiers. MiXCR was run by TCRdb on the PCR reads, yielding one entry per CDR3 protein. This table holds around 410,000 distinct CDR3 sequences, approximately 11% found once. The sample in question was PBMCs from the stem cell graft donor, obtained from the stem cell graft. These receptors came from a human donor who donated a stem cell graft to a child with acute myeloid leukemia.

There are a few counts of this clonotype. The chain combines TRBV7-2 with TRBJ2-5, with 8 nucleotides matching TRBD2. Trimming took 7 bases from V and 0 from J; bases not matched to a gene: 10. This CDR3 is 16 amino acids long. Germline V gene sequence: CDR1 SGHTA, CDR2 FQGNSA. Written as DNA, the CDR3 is TGTGCCAGCACGCGAGCCTGGCGGGGGGACCAAGAGACCCAGTACTTC. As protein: CASTRAWRGDQETQYF.

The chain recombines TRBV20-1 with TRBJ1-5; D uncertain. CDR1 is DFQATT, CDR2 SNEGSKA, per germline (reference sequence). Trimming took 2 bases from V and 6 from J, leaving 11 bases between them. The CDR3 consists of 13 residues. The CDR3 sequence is CSARSEYRQPQHF. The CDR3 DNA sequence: TGCAGTGCTAGAAGCGAATACCGTCAGCCCCAGCATTTT.

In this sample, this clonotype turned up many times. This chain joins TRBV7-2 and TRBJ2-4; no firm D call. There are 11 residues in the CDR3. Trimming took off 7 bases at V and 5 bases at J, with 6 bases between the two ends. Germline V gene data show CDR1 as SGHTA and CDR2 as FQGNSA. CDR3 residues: CASKVENIQYF. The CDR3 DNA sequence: TGTGCCAGCAAGGTCGAAAACATTCAGTACTTC.